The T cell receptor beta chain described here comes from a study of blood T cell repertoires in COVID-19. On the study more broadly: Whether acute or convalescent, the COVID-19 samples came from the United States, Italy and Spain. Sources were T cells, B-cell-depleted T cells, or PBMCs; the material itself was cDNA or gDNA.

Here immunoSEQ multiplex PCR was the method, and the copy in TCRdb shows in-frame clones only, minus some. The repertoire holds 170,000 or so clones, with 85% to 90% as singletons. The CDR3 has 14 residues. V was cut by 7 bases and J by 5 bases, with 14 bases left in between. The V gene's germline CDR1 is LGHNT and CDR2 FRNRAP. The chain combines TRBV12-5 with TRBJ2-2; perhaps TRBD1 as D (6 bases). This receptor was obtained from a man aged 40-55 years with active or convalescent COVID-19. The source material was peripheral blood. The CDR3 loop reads CASVPRGNTGELFF. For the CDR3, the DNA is TGTGCTAGTGTTCCCAGGGGTAATACCGGGGAGCTGTTTTTT.